This T cell receptor (beta chain) emerged from a study of cytomegalovirus exposure and HLA in healthy donors. The study ran its PCR with 60 Vbeta and 13 Jbeta primers. Repertoires were generated with immunoSEQ multiplex PCR, while TCRdb's copy carries only in-frame clones and drops some. The sample carries approximately 77,000 clones, about 79% recorded once. The CDR3 loop spans 15 amino acids. Germline lookup yields CDR1 SGHVS and CDR2 FNYEAQ. Losses at the gene ends were 1 base for V and 5 bases for J; bases not matched to a gene: 5. Points on this clone: Its antigen is undetermined.

Study observations and caveats: The HLA-A and HLA-B alleles of most subjects were reportedly predicted accurately from TCR beta sequences. Sequencing probably produced one cluster of sequence variants that were highly shared.

This sequence joins TRBV7-6 and TRBJ1-2; TRBD1 matches 9 bases. This clonotype was obtained from a woman in her forties in good health and CMV-seronegative. The specimen was PBMCs. The CDR3 is CASSLDRGLSYGYTF. The CDR3 nucleotides read TGTGCCAGCAGCTTAGACAGGGGGCTCTCATATGGCTACACCTTC.